A single sample is the source of the 15 T cell receptor beta chains below, sequenced in a study of cytomegalovirus exposure and HLA in healthy donors. The protocol was immunoSEQ multiplex PCR, while the TCRdb copy is restricted to in-frame clones and leaves out a portion. The sample holds around 200,000 clones; approximately 84% are singletons and the top ten take 2.5% to 3%. Sequencing was carried out using PBMCs. The source is a woman under 30 in good health and CMV-seropositive.

This clone has more than one count but fewer than ten. The chain employs TRBV5-4 and TRBJ1-3, with a tentative D call TRBD1 (6 bases). Germline V gene sequence: CDR1 SGHNT, CDR2 YYREEE (reference sequence). V was cut by 4 bases and J by 8 bases, with 13 bases left in between. The CDR3 loop spans 13 amino acids. CDR3 nucleotides: TGTGCCAGCAGCCCCCAGACAGGAGACACCATATATTTT. It codes for CASSPQTGDTIYF. The whole variable domain, filled in from reference TRBV5-4 and TRBJ1-3, reads ETGVTQSPTHLIKTRGQQVTLRCSSQSGHNTVSWYQQALGQGPQFIFQYYREEENGRGNFPPRFSGLQFPNYSSELNVNALELDDSALYLCASSPQTGDTIYFGEGSWLTVV.

This clone was observed once. The chain recombines TRBV6-1 with TRBJ2-5; no clear D. This CDR3 is 15 amino acids long. V lost 1 base, J lost 5 bases, and 14 bases lay in between. Per germline, CDR1 MNHNS and CDR2 SASEGT. CDR3 protein: CASSEVVDKYETQYF. For the CDR3, the DNA is TGTGCCAGCAGTGAAGTGGTCGACAAGTATGAGACCCAGTACTTC.

In its sample, this clone was seen a few times. The chain combines TRBV7-9 with TRBJ2-7; TRBD1 is a possible D gene (7 bases). The V and J ends lost 2 bases and 7 bases respectively, with 21 bases between them. This CDR3 region has 16 residues. Germline CDR1 is SEHNR and CDR2 is FQNEAQ (reference sequence). CDR3: CASSLSQEGAFREQYF. CDR3 sequence (DNA): TGTGCCAGCAGCTTAAGTCAGGAGGGGGCTTTTAGGGAGCAGTACTTC.

The rearrangement joins TRBV6-1 to TRBJ2-1, with 10 bases fitting TRBD1. This CDR3 comprises 15 residues. The germline gives CDR1 MNHNS, CDR2 SASEGT. The trim removed 3 bases at V and 9 bases at J, leaving 8 bases unmatched. CDR3 sequence: CASSDIRQGAREQFF. The CDR3 nucleotides read TGTGCCAGCAGTGATATCCGACAGGGGGCGCGTGAGCAGTTCTTC.

The CDR3 region is CASSLKAGAPETQYF. The CDR3 DNA reads TGCGCCAGCAGCTTGAAAGCGGGGGCTCCAGAGACCCAGTACTTC. V and J are TRBV5-1 and TRBJ2-5; 8 bases are shared with TRBD2. The CDR3 spans 15 residues. The V segment lost 1 base and the J segment 4 bases; nucleotides outside the gene matches: 6. Looked up from germline, CDR1 is SGHRS and CDR2 is YFSETQ.

This clone was seen once. The V call is TRBV7-3, the J call TRBJ2-3; 9 bases agree with TRBD2. The V segment lost 6 bases and the J segment 0 bases; nucleotides outside the gene matches: 7. The CDR3 is made up of 16 amino acids. The germline V gene encodes CDR1 SGHTA and CDR2 FQGTGA. Here the CDR3 reads CASSLQGTSSTDTQYF. The CDR3, as DNA: TGTGCCAGCAGTCTCCAAGGGACTAGCAGCACAGATACGCAGTATTTT.

J is TRBJ1-2 and V is TRBV6-6; 11 bases line up with TRBD1. Losses at the gene ends were 2 bases for V and 7 bases for J; bases not matched to a gene: 6. Per the germline V gene, CDR1 is MNHNY and CDR2 is SVGAGI (reference sequence). This CDR3 contains 15 residues. DNA of the CDR3: TGTGCCAGCAGTTACACGGGACAGGGGGGGGTTGGCTACACCTTC. Its translation is CASSYTGQGGVGYTF.

This clone was picked up one time. CDR3 in amino acids: CASSDRGGRRINEQFF. CDR3 sequence (DNA): TGTGCCAGCAGTGACCGCGGGGGTAGGAGAATCAATGAGCAGTTCTTC. The chain links TRBV6-4 to TRBJ2-1; 7 bases agree with TRBD2. Germline loops: CDR1 MRHNA, CDR2 SNTAGT. The CDR3 extends over 16 amino acids. Losses at the gene ends were 2 bases for V and 6 bases for J; bases not matched to a gene: 10.

The rearrangement uses TRBV5-1 and TRBJ1-2; tentative D call: TRBD1 (6 bases). The length of the CDR3 is 13 residues. With 7 bases removed from V and 8 bases from J, the gap between germline ends came to 18 bases. Germline V gene sequence: CDR1 SGHRS, CDR2 YFSETQ. The CDR3 DNA reads TGCGCCAGCGCCCCACGGCAGGGGCGGGGCTACACCTTC. It encodes CASAPRQGRGYTF.

CDR3 loop: CASSLMRSGGPLETQYF. CDR3 in DNA: TGTGCCAGCAGTTTAATGCGATCGGGGGGGCCCTTGGAGACCCAGTACTTC. The genes are TRBV5-6 and TRBJ2-5, with 8 bases aligning to TRBD2. Unmatched junction bases numbered 17, after V lost 5 bases and J lost 5 bases. The CDR3 extends over 17 amino acids. From germline, CDR1 is SGHDT and CDR2 YYEEEE.

The J gene is TRBJ1-2, the V gene TRBV5-6; D may be TRBD1 (5 bases). V was cut by 1 base and J by 8 bases, with 12 bases left in between. The germline gives CDR1 SGHDT, CDR2 YYEEEE. The CDR3 contains 13 residues. The CDR3 here is CASSLPLDSGYTF. DNA for the CDR3: TGTGCCAGCAGCTTGCCCTTAGACAGCGGCTACACCTTC.

This chain links TRBV29-1 with TRBJ1-1; possible D gene TRBD1, 6 bases. With 6 bases removed from V and 4 bases from J, the gap between germline ends came to 18 bases. The CDR3 is 14 amino acids. Germline V gives CDR1 SQVTM, CDR2 ANQGSEA. For the CDR3, the DNA is TGCAGCGTCCCCCGGACAGAAATCCCCACTGAAGCTTTCTTT. It is translated as CSVPRTEIPTEAFF.

The chain couples TRBV6-5 to TRBJ1-5; 10 bases line up with TRBD1. The CDR3 extends over 15 amino acids. CDR1 and CDR2 from the germline V gene are MNHEY and SVGAGI. Trimming cost V 5 bases and J 5 bases; bases outside gene matches: 6. The CDR3 region has the DNA TGTGCCAGCAGTCCCGGGACAGGGGCTCATCAGCCCCAGCATTTT. It encodes CASSPGTGAHQPQHF.

The rearrangement joins TRBV29-1 to TRBJ2-1, with D hard to call. Germline lookup yields CDR1 SQVTM and CDR2 ANQGSEA. V was clipped by 4 bases and J by 9 bases, with 10 bases between them. This CDR3 comprises 11 residues. The CDR3 DNA sequence: TGCAGCGTTGTTCGTTCGGGTGAGCAGTTCTTC. Encoded protein: CSVVRSGEQFF.

This clone has only a few counts. The chain is built from TRBV9 and TRBJ2-5, with a weak D call TRBD2 (7 bases). The CDR3 loop spans 14 amino acids. CDR1 is SGDLS and CDR2 is YYNGEE in the germline V gene. V was pared by 1 base and J by 4 bases, with 11 bases between. CDR3 protein: CASSVKAGAETQYF. Here the CDR3 DNA reads TGTGCCAGCAGCGTAAAGGCGGGGGCAGAGACCCAGTACTTC.